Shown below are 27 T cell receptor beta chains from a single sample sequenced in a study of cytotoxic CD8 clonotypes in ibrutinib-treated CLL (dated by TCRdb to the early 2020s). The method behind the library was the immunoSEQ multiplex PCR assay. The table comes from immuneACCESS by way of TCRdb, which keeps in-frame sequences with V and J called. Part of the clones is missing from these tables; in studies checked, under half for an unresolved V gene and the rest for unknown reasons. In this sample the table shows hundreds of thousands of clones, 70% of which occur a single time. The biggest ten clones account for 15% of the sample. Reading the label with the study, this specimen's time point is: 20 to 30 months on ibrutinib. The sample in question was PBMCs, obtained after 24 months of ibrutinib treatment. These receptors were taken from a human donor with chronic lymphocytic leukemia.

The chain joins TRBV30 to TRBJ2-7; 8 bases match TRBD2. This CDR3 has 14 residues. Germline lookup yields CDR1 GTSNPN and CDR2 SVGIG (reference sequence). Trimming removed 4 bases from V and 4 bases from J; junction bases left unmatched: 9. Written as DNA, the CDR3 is TGTGCCTGGACTACTAGCGGAGCTCCATACGAGCAGTACTTC. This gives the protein CAWTTSGAPYEQYF.

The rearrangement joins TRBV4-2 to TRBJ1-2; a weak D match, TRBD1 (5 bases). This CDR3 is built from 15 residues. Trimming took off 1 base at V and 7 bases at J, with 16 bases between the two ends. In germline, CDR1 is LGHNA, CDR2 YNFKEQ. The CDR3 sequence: CASSQAGPGIGGYTF. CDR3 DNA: TGTGCCAGCAGCCAAGCAGGGCCAGGTATTGGTGGCTACACCTTC.

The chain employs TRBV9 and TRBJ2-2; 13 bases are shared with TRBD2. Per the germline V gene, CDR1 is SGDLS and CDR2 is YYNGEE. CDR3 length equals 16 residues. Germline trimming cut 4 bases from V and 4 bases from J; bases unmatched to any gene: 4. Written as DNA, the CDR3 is TGTGCCAGCAGCCCGAGGACTAGCGGGAGCACCGGGGAGCTGTTTTTT. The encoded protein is CASSPRTSGSTGELFF.

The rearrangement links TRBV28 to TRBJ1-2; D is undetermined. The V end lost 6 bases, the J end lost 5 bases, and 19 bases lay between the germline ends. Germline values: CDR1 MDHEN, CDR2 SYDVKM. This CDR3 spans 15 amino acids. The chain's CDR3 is CASSPRHRGSYGYTF. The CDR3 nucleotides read TGTGCCAGCAGCCCCCGACACCGAGGCTCATATGGCTACACCTTC.

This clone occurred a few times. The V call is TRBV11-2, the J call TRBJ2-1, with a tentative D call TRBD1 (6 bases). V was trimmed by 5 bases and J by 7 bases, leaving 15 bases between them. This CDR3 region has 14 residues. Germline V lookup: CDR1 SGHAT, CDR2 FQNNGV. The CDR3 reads CASSPQGRGNEQFF. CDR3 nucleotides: TGTGCCAGCAGCCCTCAGGGGCGAGGGAATGAGCAGTTCTTC.

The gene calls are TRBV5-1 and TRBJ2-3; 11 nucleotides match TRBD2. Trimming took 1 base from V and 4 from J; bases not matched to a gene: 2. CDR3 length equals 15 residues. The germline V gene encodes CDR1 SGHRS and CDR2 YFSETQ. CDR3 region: CASSLIAGGSDTQYF. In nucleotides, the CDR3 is TGCGCCAGCAGCTTGATAGCGGGAGGGTCAGATACGCAGTATTTT.

The CDR3 region is CASSISQSSLSGELFF. The CDR3 DNA reads as TGTGCCAGCAGCATTAGTCAAAGTTCGTTGTCCGGGGAGCTGTTTTTT. The gene calls are TRBV13 and TRBJ2-2; D is uncertain. V was shortened by 5 bases and J by 6 bases, with 19 bases between the two germline ends. CDR3 length equals 16 residues. Germline values: CDR1 PRHDT, CDR2 FYEKMQ (reference sequence).

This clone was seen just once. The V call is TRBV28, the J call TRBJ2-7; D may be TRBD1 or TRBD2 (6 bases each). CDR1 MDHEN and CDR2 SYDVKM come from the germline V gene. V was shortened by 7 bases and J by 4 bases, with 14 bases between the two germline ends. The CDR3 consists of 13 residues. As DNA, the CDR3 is TGTGCCAGCACGGACGGGGGCTTGTACGAGCAGTACTTC. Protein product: CASTDGGLYEQYF.

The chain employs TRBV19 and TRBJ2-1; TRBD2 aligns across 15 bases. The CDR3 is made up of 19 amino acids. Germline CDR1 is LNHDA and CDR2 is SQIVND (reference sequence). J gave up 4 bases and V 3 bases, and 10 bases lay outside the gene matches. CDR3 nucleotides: TGTGCCAGTAGTATTTCTGGACTAGCGGGAGGGTATACGTACAATGAGCAGTTCTTC. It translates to CASSISGLAGGYTYNEQFF.

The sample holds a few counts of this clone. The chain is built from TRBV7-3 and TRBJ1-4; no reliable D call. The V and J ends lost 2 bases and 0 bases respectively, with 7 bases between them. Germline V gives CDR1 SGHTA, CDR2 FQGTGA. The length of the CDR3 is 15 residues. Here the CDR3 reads CASSLSTATNEKLFF. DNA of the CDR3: TGTGCCAGCAGCTTATCTACCGCAACTAATGAAAAACTGTTTTTT.

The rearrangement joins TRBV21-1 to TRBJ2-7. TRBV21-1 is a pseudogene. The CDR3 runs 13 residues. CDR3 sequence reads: CASSNRPVYEQYF. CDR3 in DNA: TGTGCCAGCAGCAATAGACCCGTCTACGAGCAGTACTTC.

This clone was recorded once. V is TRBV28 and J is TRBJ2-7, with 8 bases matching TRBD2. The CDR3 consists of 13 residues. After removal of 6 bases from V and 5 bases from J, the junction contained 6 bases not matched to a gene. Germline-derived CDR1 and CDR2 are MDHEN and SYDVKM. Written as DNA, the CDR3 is TGTGCCAGCAGGCGCGGGAGGAGAAACGAGCAGTACTTC. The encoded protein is CASRRGRRNEQYF.

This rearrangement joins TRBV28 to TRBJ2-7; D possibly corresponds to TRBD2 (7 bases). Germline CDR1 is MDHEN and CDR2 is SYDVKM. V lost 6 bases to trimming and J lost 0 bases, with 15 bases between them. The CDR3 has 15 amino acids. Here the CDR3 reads CASSQGGALSYEQYF. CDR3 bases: TGTGCCAGCAGCCAAGGGGGGGCGCTCTCCTACGAGCAGTACTTC. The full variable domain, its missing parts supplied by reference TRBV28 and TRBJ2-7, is DVKVTQSSRYLVKRTGEKVFLECVQDMDHENMFWYRQDPGLGLRLIYFSYDVKMKEKGDIPEGYSVSREKKERFSLILESASTNQTSMYLCASSQGGALSYEQYFGPGTRLTVT.

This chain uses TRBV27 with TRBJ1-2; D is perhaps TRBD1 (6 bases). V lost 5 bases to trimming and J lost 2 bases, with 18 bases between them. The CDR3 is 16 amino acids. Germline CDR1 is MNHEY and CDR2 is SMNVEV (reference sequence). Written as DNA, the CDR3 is TGTGCCAGCAGTCCGTCGGGGGGGGCACTCAACTATGGCTACACCTTC. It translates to CASSPSGGALNYGYTF.

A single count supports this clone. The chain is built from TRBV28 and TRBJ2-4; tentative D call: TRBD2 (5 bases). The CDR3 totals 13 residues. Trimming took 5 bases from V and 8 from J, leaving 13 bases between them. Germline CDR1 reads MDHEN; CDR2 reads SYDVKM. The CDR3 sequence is CASSPPGRDIQYF. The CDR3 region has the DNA TGTGCCAGCAGTCCCCCCGGGCGGGACATTCAGTACTTC.

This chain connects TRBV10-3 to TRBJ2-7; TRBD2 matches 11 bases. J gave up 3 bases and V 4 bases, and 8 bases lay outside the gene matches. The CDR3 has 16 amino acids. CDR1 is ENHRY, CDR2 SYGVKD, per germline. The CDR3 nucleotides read TGTGCCATCAGTGGGGATCTAGCGGGAGGTGGCTACGAGCAGTACTTC. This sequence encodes CAISGDLAGGGYEQYF.

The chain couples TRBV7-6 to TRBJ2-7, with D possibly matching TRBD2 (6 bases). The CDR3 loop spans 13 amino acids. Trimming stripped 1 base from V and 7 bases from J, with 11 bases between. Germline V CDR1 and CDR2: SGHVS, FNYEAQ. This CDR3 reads CASSLGGKGEQYF. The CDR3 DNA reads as TGTGCCAGCAGCTTAGGCGGGAAGGGAGAGCAGTACTTC.

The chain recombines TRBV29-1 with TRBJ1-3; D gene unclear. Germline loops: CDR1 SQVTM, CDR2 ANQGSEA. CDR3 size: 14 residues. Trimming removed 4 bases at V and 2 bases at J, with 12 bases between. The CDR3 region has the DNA TGCAGCGTTGCTCAGGCAGCTACTGGAAACACCATATATTTT. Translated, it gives CSVAQAATGNTIYF.

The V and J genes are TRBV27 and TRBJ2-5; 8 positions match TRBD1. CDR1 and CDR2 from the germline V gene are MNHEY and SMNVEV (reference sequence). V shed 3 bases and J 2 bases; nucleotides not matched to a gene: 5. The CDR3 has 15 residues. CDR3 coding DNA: TGTGCCAGCAGTTTCCAATGGACAGGGCAAGAGACCCAGTACTTC. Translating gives CASSFQWTGQETQYF.

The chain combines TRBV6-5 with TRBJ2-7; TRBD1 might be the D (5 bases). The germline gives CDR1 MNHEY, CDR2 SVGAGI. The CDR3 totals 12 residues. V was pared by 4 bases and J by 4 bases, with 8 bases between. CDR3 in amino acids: CASSSQVYEQYF. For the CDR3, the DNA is TGTGCCAGCAGTTCACAGGTTTACGAGCAGTACTTC.

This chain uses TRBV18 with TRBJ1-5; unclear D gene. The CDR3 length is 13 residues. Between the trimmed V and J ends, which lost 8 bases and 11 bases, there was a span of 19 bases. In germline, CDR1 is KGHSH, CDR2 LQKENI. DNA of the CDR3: TGTGCCAGCGCCCCCGGGTATCAACCTGCCCAGCATTTT. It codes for CASAPGYQPAQHF.

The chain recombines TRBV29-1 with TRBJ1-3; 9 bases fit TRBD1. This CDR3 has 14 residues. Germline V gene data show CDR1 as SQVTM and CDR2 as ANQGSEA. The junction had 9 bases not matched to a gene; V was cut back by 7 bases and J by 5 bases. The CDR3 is CSAEEGQGRNTIYF. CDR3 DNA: TGCAGCGCCGAAGAGGGACAGGGAAGAAACACCATATATTTT.

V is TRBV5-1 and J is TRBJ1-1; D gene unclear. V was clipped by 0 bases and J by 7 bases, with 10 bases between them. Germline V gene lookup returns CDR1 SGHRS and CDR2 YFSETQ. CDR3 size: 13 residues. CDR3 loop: CASSLGPGDEAFF. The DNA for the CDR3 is TGCGCCAGCAGCTTGGGGCCAGGCGATGAAGCTTTCTTT.

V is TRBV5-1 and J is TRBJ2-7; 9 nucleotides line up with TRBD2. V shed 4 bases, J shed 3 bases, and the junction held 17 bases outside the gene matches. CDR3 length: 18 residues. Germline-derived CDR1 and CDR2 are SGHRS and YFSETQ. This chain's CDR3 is CASSIDRGGATVNYEQYF. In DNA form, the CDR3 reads TGCGCCAGCAGCATAGACCGCGGGGGGGCTACCGTTAACTACGAGCAGTACTTC.

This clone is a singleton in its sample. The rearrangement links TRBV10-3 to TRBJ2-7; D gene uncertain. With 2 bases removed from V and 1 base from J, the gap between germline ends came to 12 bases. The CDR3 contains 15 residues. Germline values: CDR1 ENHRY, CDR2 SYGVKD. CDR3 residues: CAISEELRSSYEQYF. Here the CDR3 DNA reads TGTGCCATCAGTGAGGAGTTAAGGTCGTCCTACGAGCAGTACTTC.

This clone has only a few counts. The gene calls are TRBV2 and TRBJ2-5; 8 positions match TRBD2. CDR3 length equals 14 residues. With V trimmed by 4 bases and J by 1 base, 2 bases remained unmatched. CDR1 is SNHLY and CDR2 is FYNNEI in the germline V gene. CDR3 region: CASSGLAGQETQYF. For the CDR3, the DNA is TGTGCCAGCAGTGGCCTAGCGGGCCAAGAGACCCAGTACTTC.

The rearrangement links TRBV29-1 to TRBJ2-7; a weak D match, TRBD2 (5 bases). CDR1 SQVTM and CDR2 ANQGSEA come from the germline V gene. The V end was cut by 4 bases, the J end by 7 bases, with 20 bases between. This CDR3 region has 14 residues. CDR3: CSVVLGLSSGEQYF. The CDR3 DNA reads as TGCAGCGTTGTATTAGGGCTAAGCTCGGGGGAGCAGTACTTC.